One sample yielded the 21 T cell receptor beta chains listed below, sequenced in a study of spatial heterogeneity in lung cancer. A single record per CDR3 protein comes from TCRdb applying MiXCR to the 5' RACE reads. The sample has about 1,200 distinct CDR3 sequences; around 27% are singletons. Time point: sample taken at primary tumor resection. The input for sequencing was normal lung tissue next to the tumor, taken at surgery. The receptors shown here come from a female donor with early-stage non-small cell lung cancer.

This clonotype is categorized as medium-sized. V gene TRBV9 combines with J gene TRBJ2-3, with no clear D. The CDR3 has 12 amino acids. V dropped 0 bases and J dropped 4 bases, with 3 bases sitting between them. Germline-derived CDR1 and CDR2 are SGDLS and YYNGEE. CDR3 amino acids: CASSVEADTQYF. The DNA for the CDR3 is TGTGCCAGCAGCGTAGAAGCAGATACGCAGTATTTT.

The V gene is TRBV19, the J gene TRBJ2-7; TRBD2 aligns across 11 bases. This CDR3 spans 15 amino acids. Germline V gene lookup returns CDR1 LNHDA and CDR2 SQIVND (reference sequence). After removal of 5 bases from V and 6 bases from J, the junction contained 9 bases not matched to a gene. The DNA of the CDR3 is TGTGCCAGTAGTGTCACTAGCGGGAGTATGAGCGAGCAGTACTTC. This codes for CASSVTSGSMSEQYF. Together with reference TRBV19 and TRBJ2-7, the CDR3 gives the full variable domain: DGGITQSPKYLFRKEGQNVTLSCEQNLNHDAMYWYRQDPGQGLRLIYYSQIVNDFQKGDIAEGYSVSREKKESFPLTVTSAQKNPTAFYLCASSVTSGSMSEQYFGPGTRLTVT.

The chain links TRBV20-1 to TRBJ2-1, with D hard to call. The V gene lost 5 bases and the J gene lost 7 bases, with 15 bases spanning the gap. The CDR3 is made up of 13 amino acids. The V gene's germline CDR1 is DFQATT and CDR2 SNEGSKA (reference sequence). The CDR3 DNA follows: TGCAGTGCTCGCGACTCCTCCCGGAATGAGCAGTTCTTC. It yields the protein CSARDSSRNEQFF.

DNA of the CDR3: TGTGCCAGCAGGGCCCCGGGACTAATAGAGACCCAGTACTTC. As protein: CASRAPGLIETQYF. J is TRBJ2-5 and V is TRBV25-1, with 7 bases matching TRBD2. This CDR3 is built from 14 residues. Germline CDR1 is MGHDK and CDR2 is SYGVNS. With V trimmed by 6 bases and J by 4 bases, 8 bases remained unmatched.

By share of the sample, this clonotype is hyperexpanded (1% or more). This chain links TRBV23-1 with TRBJ1-5; D is undetermined. TRBV23-1 is an open reading frame whose function is uncertain. This CDR3 spans 14 amino acids. Between the trimmed V and J ends, which lost 4 bases and 4 bases, there was a span of 11 bases. As DNA, the CDR3 is TGCGCCAGCAGTCGGGCACAACCTAATCAGCCCCAGCATTTT. This codes for CASSRAQPNQPQHF.

V is TRBV27 and J is TRBJ1-2; unclear D gene. The germline V gene has CDR1 MNHEY and CDR2 SMNVEV (reference sequence). This CDR3 contains 13 residues. V lost 3 bases to trimming and J lost 6 bases, with 11 bases between them. CDR3 nucleotides: TGTGCCAGCAGTTTCACACGGGCTGATGGCTACACCTTC. Residues: CASSFTRADGYTF.

By sample share, this clonotype is large (0.1 to 1%). This chain connects TRBV11-1 to TRBJ2-3; D is unresolved. The length of the CDR3 is 15 residues. Germline V gene data show CDR1 as SGHAT and CDR2 as FQDESV (reference sequence). With 5 bases removed from V and 3 bases from J, the gap between germline ends came to 15 bases. CDR3 in amino acids: CASSLRSSRTDTQYF. The CDR3 DNA follows: TGTGCCAGCAGCCTCCGGAGCTCCAGGACAGATACGCAGTATTTT.

This clonotype was found a few times. Here the CDR3 DNA reads TGTGCCAGCAGCCAAGATCTTATCGGCGGGAGCTCCTACGAGCAGTACTTC. Protein product: CASSQDLIGGSSYEQYF. This chain links TRBV4-2 with TRBJ2-7; the match to TRBD2 covers 7 bases. Germline CDR1 and CDR2: LGHNA and YNFKEQ. Germline trimming cut 0 bases from V and 0 bases from J; bases unmatched to any gene: 8. There are 17 residues in the CDR3.

This clonotype is categorized as large. The CDR3 nucleotides are TGTGCCACACAATACACAGGGGGTATCTATGGCTACACCTTC. Amino acid sequence: CATQYTGGIYGYTF. The chain couples TRBV19 to TRBJ1-2; 8 bases match TRBD1. CDR1 and CDR2 (germline): LNHDA, SQIVND (reference sequence). The J segment lost 4 bases and the V segment lost 10 bases, leaving 11 bases of the junction unmatched. The CDR3 has 14 amino acids.

This clonotype rates as large. The rearrangement uses TRBV7-2 and TRBJ2-1; tentatively, D is TRBD1 (6 bases). Germline CDR1 is SGHTA and CDR2 is FQGNSA. This CDR3 is built from 13 residues. The V end was cut by 2 bases, the J end by 9 bases, with 11 bases between. The CDR3 spells CASSLSLGGEQFF. As DNA, the CDR3 is TGTGCCAGCAGCTTAAGTTTAGGGGGTGAGCAGTTCTTC.

This rearrangement joins TRBV27 to TRBJ1-2; D might be TRBD1 (5 bases). The V end lost 4 bases, the J end lost 10 bases, and 10 bases lay between the germline ends. The CDR3 extends over 11 amino acids. Germline loops: CDR1 MNHEY, CDR2 SMNVEV (reference sequence). The CDR3 sequence: CASSSGAYYTF. The CDR3 region has the DNA TGTGCCAGCAGTTCCGGGGCCTACTACACCTTC.

The CDR3 DNA is TGTGCCAGCAGTCCCTATCCCGGACAGGAGCGCTACGAGCAGTACTTC. Translating it yields CASSPYPGQERYEQYF. The chain has TRBV28 and TRBJ2-7; TRBD1 matches 7 bases. The CDR3 totals 16 residues. The germline gives CDR1 MDHEN, CDR2 SYDVKM. V trimming: 5 bases; J trimming: 3 bases; junction bases outside the gene matches: 13.

Judged by abundance, this clonotype is medium-sized. CDR3 sequence reads: CSVERRGDTQYF. CDR3 DNA sequence: TGCAGCGTTGAAAGACGAGGGGATACGCAGTATTTT. J is TRBJ2-3 and V is TRBV29-1; tentatively, D is TRBD2 (5 bases). V was cut by 2 bases and J by 6 bases, with 9 bases left in between. This CDR3 comprises 12 residues. Germline lookup yields CDR1 SQVTM and CDR2 ANQGSEA.

This clonotype is medium-sized (0.01 to 0.1%) by share. This chain connects TRBV6-6 to TRBJ1-1; possible D gene TRBD1, 6 bases. Germline CDR1 and CDR2: MNHNY and SVGAGI (reference sequence). This CDR3 spans 14 amino acids. V lost 6 bases and J lost 0, with 11 bases in between. The CDR3 sequence: CASRGGAMNTEAFF. For the CDR3, the DNA is TGTGCCAGCAGGGGGGGGGCGATGAACACTGAAGCTTTCTTT.

By share of the sample, this clonotype is large. This sequence joins TRBV28 and TRBJ2-3; 7 bases match TRBD2. Germline loops: CDR1 MDHEN, CDR2 SYDVKM. Trimming cost V 5 bases and J 0 bases; bases outside gene matches: 8. The CDR3 length is 16 residues. The CDR3 region has the DNA TGTGCCAGCAGTGGGGAGGGAGGGTTGAGCACAGATACGCAGTATTTT. Translated, it gives CASSGEGGLSTDTQYF.

This clonotype ranks as large. This chain uses TRBV14 with TRBJ1-4; D perhaps matches TRBD1 (6 bases). V was trimmed by 4 bases and J by 1 base, leaving 10 bases between them. Germline loops: CDR1 SGHDN, CDR2 FVKESK. The CDR3 totals 15 residues. CDR3 coding DNA: TGTGCCAGCAGCCTTACAGGGCTAACTAATGAAAAACTGTTTTTT. It is translated as CASSLTGLTNEKLFF.

By proportion, this clonotype is medium-sized. V and J are TRBV19 and TRBJ2-5; D is unresolved. The germline gives CDR1 LNHDA, CDR2 SQIVND (reference sequence). This CDR3 comprises 12 residues. Trimming stripped 1 base from V and 5 bases from J, with 5 bases between. The CDR3 DNA follows: TGTGCCAGTAGTATAGGGTTGGAGACCCAGTACTTC. Protein sequence: CASSIGLETQYF.

CDR3 DNA: TGTGCCAGCAGCCGCGGACAGGGGGGCCCTTATGGCTACACCTTC. Encoded protein: CASSRGQGGPYGYTF. The chain couples TRBV12-3 or TRBV12-4 to TRBJ1-2, with 10 bases identical to TRBD1. After removal of 6 bases from V and 5 bases from J, the junction contained 9 bases not matched to a gene. The CDR3 is 15 amino acids.

This clonotype rates as medium-sized. This chain uses TRBV7-3 with TRBJ2-2; 8 nucleotides match TRBD1. This CDR3 comprises 15 residues. V lost 3 bases to trimming and J lost 0 bases; unmatched junction nucleotides: 0. Germline CDR1 and CDR2: SGHTA and FQGTGA. The CDR3 coding sequence is TGTGCCAGCAGCTTGGGACAGGCGAACACCGGGGAGCTGTTTTTT. Translated, it gives CASSLGQANTGELFF.

This clonotype was observed a few times. The rearrangement links TRBV29-1 to TRBJ2-7; a weak D match, TRBD1 (5 bases). Looked up from germline, CDR1 is SQVTM and CDR2 is ANQGSEA. The CDR3 extends over 16 amino acids. The V gene lost 1 base and the J gene lost 0 bases, with 16 bases spanning the gap. CDR3 sequence: CSVEVRSRVGSYEQYF. For the CDR3, the DNA is TGCAGCGTTGAAGTCCGGTCCAGGGTGGGCTCCTACGAGCAGTACTTC.

By proportion, this clonotype is medium-sized (0.01 to 0.1%). The rearrangement links TRBV19 to TRBJ2-3; D not certain. CDR1 is LNHDA and CDR2 is SQIVND in the germline V gene (reference sequence). This CDR3 has 14 residues. V was clipped by 2 bases and J by 3 bases, with 9 bases between them. In nucleotides, the CDR3 is TGTGCCAGTAGTATACTAATGGGGACAGATACGCAGTATTTT. Protein sequence: CASSILMGTDTQYF.